The 3 T cell receptor beta chains below were found in one sample sequenced in a study of T cell responses to AZD1222 COVID-19 vaccine (dated by TCRdb to the early 2020s). The method behind the library was the immunoSEQ multiplex PCR assay. TCRdb took over this immuneACCESS table, retaining in-frame rearrangements with V and J assigned. Such tables are incomplete; in checked studies, under half of the missing clones stem from an unresolved V gene, and the remainder is unexplained. Here the sample has about 150,000 clones; around 93% occur a single time. The leading ten clones occupy about 1.9% of the sample. The sample's time point label, in plain terms: baseline before first vaccination. The material sequenced was peripheral blood, taken on day 0 of AZD1222 vaccination. The receptors stem from an adult in good health.

This clone was recorded once. V usage is TRBV12-3 or TRBV12-4 and J usage is TRBJ1-5; D possibly corresponds to TRBD1 (6 bases). V dropped 7 bases and J dropped 5 bases, with 12 bases sitting between them. CDR3 length: 13 amino acids. DNA for the CDR3: TGTGCCAGCAAGCGGGGGACACATCAGCCCCAGCATTTT. It specifies CASKRGTHQPQHF.

V usage is TRBV9 and J usage is TRBJ1-1; 9 positions agree with TRBD1. The CDR3 covers 13 residues. The germline V gene encodes CDR1 SGDLS and CDR2 YYNGEE. V trimming: 8 bases; J trimming: 7 bases; junction bases outside the gene matches: 9. CDR3 DNA sequence: TGTGCCAGAACGGACAGGGGAATAGGTGAAGCTTTCTTT. This codes for CARTDRGIGEAFF. Based on the CDR3 plus reference TRBV9 and TRBJ1-1, the full variable domain is DSGVTQTPKHLITATGQRVTLRCSPRSGDLSVYWYQQSLDQGLQFLIQYYNGEERAKGNILERFSAQQFPDLHSELNLSSLELGDSALYFCARTDRGIGEAFFGQGTRLTVV.

V and J are TRBV7-2 and TRBJ1-5; D gene unclear. This CDR3 is 14 amino acids long. CDR1 and CDR2 (germline): SGHTA, FQGNSA. V lost 1 base to trimming and J lost 1 base, with 5 bases between them. For the CDR3, the DNA is TGTGCCAGCAGCTTAGGTATGAGCAATCAGCCCCAGCATTTT. Translating gives CASSLGMSNQPQHF.